This paragraph reports one T cell receptor beta chain. Germline CDR1 reads SGHRS; CDR2 reads YFSETQ. V was pared by 0 bases and J by 0 bases, with 11 bases between. CDR3 size: 16 residues. These data are taken from a study of blood T cell repertoires in COVID-19. The repertoire was sequenced with immunoSEQ multiplex PCR; TCRdb's copy has only in-frame clones and lacks some. The repertoire has some 190,000 clones, about 80% of them found once; the top ten carry roughly 7%. The V gene is TRBV5-1, the J gene TRBJ2-3; D not certain. The sequence was obtained from a woman aged 80 or over with COVID-19, enrolled during active disease. What was sequenced was peripheral blood. CDR3 DNA sequence: TGCGCCAGCAGCTTGGGGCAGTTCGATAGCACAGATACGCAGTATTTT. It specifies CASSLGQFDSTDTQYF.